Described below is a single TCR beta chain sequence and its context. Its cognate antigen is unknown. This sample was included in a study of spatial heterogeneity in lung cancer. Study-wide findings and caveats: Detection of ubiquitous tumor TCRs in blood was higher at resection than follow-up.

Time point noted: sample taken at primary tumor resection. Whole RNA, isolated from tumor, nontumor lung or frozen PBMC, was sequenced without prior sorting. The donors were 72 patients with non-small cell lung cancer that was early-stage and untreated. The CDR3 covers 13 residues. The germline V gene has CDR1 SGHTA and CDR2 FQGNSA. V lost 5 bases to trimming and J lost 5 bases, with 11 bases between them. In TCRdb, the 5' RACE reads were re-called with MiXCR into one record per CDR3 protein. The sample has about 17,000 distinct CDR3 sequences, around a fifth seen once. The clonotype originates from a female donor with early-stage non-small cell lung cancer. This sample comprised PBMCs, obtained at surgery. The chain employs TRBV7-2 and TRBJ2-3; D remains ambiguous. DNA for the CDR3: TGTGCCAGCAGCCCCTTTTACGGAGATACGCAGTATTTT. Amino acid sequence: CASSPFYGDTQYF.